These 7 T cell receptor beta chains came from one sample sequenced in a study of blood T cell repertoires in COVID-19. Generated by immunoSEQ multiplex PCR, the TCRdb table keeps only in-frame clones and is missing some. This sample has hundreds of thousands of clones, with around 86% found just once. What was sequenced was peripheral blood. These receptors were obtained from a middle-aged woman who had recovered from COVID-19.

As DNA, the CDR3 is TGTGCCAGCAGCCAGAGAGTCTTGAACACTGAAGCTTTCTTT. Amino acids: CASSQRVLNTEAFF. The rearrangement uses TRBV4-2 and TRBJ1-1; the D is unclear. The V gene's germline CDR1 is LGHNA and CDR2 YNFKEQ. The CDR3 sequence is 14 residues long. Trimming shortened V by 3 bases and J by 0 bases, and 8 bases separated the two germline ends.

The rearrangement joins TRBV4-2 to TRBJ2-1, with D maybe TRBD2 (7 bases). Germline CDR1 LGHNA, CDR2 YNFKEQ. The CDR3 consists of 18 residues. Trimming removed 0 bases from V and 9 bases from J, with 24 bases in between. DNA for the CDR3: TGTGCCAGCAGCCAAGACAGGGGCCGCGGGGGCCCCCTAGGTGAGCAGTTCTTC. Its protein product is CASSQDRGRGGPLGEQFF.

The chain joins TRBV20-1 to TRBJ2-7, with 8 bases lining up with TRBD1. Germline V CDR1 and CDR2: DFQATT, SNEGSKA (reference sequence). This CDR3 is built from 14 residues. V lost 3 bases, J lost 4 bases, and 8 bases stayed unmatched. CDR3 region: CSASRGGDRYEQYF. The CDR3 region has the DNA TGCAGTGCTAGTAGAGGAGGGGACAGGTACGAGCAGTACTTC.

This clone was seen only once. The V call is TRBV5-5, the J call TRBJ2-7; 13 nucleotides line up with TRBD2. The germline V gene has CDR1 SGHKS and CDR2 YYEKEE (reference sequence). V shed 4 bases, J shed 6 bases, and the junction held 4 bases outside the gene matches. The CDR3 contains 14 residues. The DNA for the CDR3 is TGTGCCAGCAGCCCGGGACTAGCGGGAATCGAGCAGTACTTC. Amino acid sequence: CASSPGLAGIEQYF.

The chain is built from TRBV7-2 and TRBJ2-1; the match to TRBD2 covers 13 bases. The CDR3 loop spans 16 amino acids. With 3 bases clipped from V and 4 bases from J, the junction kept 3 bases outside the gene matches. Looked up from germline, CDR1 is SGHTA and CDR2 is FQGNSA. The CDR3 sequence is CASSFTSGGGYNEQFF. CDR3 nucleotides: TGTGCCAGCAGCTTTACTAGCGGGGGGGGATACAATGAGCAGTTCTTC. Full variable domain (remainder filled in from reference TRBV7-2 and TRBJ2-1): GAGVSQSPSNKVTEKGKDVELRCDPISGHTALYWYRQSLGQGLEFLIYFQGNSAPDKSGLPSDRFSAERTGGSVSTLTIQRTQQEDSAVYLCASSFTSGGGYNEQFFGPGTRLTVL.

This clone was detected many times. CDR3 nucleotide sequence: TGTGCCAGTAGTATAGTAGGCAGGGGGGATCAGCCCCAGCATTTT. Its translation is CASSIVGRGDQPQHF. The rearrangement links TRBV19 to TRBJ1-5; 7 nucleotides match TRBD1. The junction had 5 bases not matched to a gene; V was cut back by 1 base and J by 5 bases. The length of the CDR3 is 15 residues. Germline lookup yields CDR1 LNHDA and CDR2 SQIVND (reference sequence).

This sequence joins TRBV6-1 and TRBJ1-4; no clear D. The CDR3 has 16 amino acids. With 3 bases removed from V and 10 bases from J, the gap between germline ends came to 21 bases. From germline, CDR1 is MNHNS and CDR2 SASEGT. In nucleotides, the CDR3 is TGTGCCAGCAGTGATCGGAGGCAAGGAAACGAGCGAAAACTGTTTTTT. As protein: CASSDRRQGNERKLFF.